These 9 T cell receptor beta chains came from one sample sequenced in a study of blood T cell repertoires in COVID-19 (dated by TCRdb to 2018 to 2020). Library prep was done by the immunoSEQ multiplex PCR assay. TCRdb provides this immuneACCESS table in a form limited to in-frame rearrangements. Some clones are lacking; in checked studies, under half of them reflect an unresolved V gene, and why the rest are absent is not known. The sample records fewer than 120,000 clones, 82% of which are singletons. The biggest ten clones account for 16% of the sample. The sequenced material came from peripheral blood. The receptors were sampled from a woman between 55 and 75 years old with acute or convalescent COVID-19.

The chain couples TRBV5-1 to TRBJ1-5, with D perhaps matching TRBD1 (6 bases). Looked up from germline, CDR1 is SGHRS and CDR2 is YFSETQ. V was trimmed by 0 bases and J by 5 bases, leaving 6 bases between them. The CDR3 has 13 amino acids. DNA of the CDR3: TGCGCCAGCAGCTTGGACAGGGATCAGCCCCAGCATTTT. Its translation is CASSLDRDQPQHF.

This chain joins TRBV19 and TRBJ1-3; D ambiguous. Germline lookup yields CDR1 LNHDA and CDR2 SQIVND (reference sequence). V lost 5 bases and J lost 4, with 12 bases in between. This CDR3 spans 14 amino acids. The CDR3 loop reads CASSPPERGNTIYF. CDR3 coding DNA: TGTGCCAGTAGTCCCCCCGAGCGGGGAAACACCATATATTTT.

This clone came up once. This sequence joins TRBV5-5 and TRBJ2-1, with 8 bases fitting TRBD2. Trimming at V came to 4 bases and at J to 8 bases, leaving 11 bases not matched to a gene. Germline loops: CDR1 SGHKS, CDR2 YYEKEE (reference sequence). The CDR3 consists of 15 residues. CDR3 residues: CASSQLAGRGYEQFF. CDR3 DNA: TGTGCCAGCAGCCAGCTAGCGGGCCGGGGGTATGAGCAGTTCTTC.

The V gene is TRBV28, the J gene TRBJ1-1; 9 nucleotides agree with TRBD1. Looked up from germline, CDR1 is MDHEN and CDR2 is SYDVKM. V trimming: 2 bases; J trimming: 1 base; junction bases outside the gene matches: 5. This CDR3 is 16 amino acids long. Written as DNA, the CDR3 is TGTGCCAGCAGTTTACGCTTGGGACAGGGGAACACTGAAGCTTTCTTT. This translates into CASSLRLGQGNTEAFF.

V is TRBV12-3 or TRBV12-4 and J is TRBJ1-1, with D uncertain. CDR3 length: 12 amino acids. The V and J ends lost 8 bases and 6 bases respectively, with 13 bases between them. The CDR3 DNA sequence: TGTGCCAGCCAAAAAGCGGGCGCTGAAGCTTTCTTT. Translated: CASQKAGAEAFF.

The CDR3 DNA reads TGCAGCGTGCTAGGGGGATTCGGCTATGGCTACACCTTC. Protein: CSVLGGFGYGYTF. The gene calls are TRBV29-1 and TRBJ1-2; a weak D match, TRBD1 (6 bases). The V end lost 6 bases, the J end lost 4 bases, and 15 bases lay between the germline ends. The CDR3 runs to 13 residues. Per germline, CDR1 SQVTM and CDR2 ANQGSEA.

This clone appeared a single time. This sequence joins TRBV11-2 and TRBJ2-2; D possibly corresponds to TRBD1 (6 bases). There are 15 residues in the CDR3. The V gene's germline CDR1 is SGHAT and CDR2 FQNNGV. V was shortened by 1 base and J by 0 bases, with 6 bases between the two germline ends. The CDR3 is CASSLGTANTGELFF. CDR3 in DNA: TGTGCCAGCAGCTTAGGGACAGCGAACACCGGGGAGCTGTTTTTT. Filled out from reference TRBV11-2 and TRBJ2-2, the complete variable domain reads EAGVAQSPRYKIIEKRQSVAFWCNPISGHATLYWYQQILGQGPKLLIQFQNNGVVDDSQLPKDRFSAERLKGVDSTLKIQPAKLEDSAVYLCASSLGTANTGELFFGEGSRLTVL.

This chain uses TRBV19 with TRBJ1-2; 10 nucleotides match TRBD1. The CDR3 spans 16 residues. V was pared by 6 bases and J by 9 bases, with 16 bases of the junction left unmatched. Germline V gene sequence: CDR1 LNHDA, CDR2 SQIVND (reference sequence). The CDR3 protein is CASRAHQGQGVRSYTF. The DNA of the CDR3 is TGTGCCAGTAGGGCACACCAAGGACAGGGGGTCAGGAGCTACACCTTC.

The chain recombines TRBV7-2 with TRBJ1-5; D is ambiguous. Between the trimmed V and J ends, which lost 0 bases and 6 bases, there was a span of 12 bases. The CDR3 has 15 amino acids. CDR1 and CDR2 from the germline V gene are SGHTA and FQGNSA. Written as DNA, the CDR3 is TGTGCCAGCAGCTTAGCGATTTCGCCGGGTCAGCCCCAGCATTTT. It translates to CASSLAISPGQPQHF.